What follows are 5 T cell receptor beta chains derived from one specimen sequenced in a study of blood T cell repertoires in COVID-19. Assay: immunoSEQ multiplex PCR; the TCRdb copy retains only in-frame clones and omits some. The sample consists of about 170,000 clones, approximately 90% of them appearing once. Specimen: peripheral blood. These TCRs come from a woman older than 75 in a cohort sampled during active or convalescent COVID-19.

This clone occurred a few times. The gene calls are TRBV5-4 and TRBJ1-5; 7 nucleotides align to TRBD1. After removal of 0 bases from V and 0 bases from J, the junction contained 6 bases not matched to a gene. The CDR3 totals 17 residues. CDR1 and CDR2 from the germline V gene are SGHNT and YYREEE (reference sequence). The CDR3 DNA follows: TGTGCCAGCAGCTTGGACAGGGGAGACCATAGCAATCAGCCCCAGCATTTT. It is translated as CASSLDRGDHSNQPQHF.

The CDR3, as DNA: TGTGCCAGCTCATTTCAGGGGGTACGAGACAATGAGCAGTTCTTC. It encodes CASSFQGVRDNEQFF. The rearrangement links TRBV18 to TRBJ2-1; 7 positions agree with TRBD1. The CDR3 length is 15 residues. V shed 5 bases, J shed 5 bases, and the junction held 9 bases outside the gene matches. Germline CDR1 is KGHSH and CDR2 is LQKENI.

The chain links TRBV5-1 to TRBJ1-6, with 9 positions matching TRBD1. CDR1 is SGHRS, CDR2 YFSETQ, per germline. J lost 9 bases, V lost 1 base, and 5 bases had no gene match. The CDR3 is 15 residues long. The CDR3 loop is CASSLSVTGGSPLHF. As DNA, the CDR3 is TGCGCCAGCAGCTTGAGTGTGACAGGGGGTTCACCCCTCCACTTT.

V gene TRBV7-9 combines with J gene TRBJ2-7; no definite D call. The ends were cut back, 1 base at V and 6 bases at J, with 10 bases in the middle. Germline lookup yields CDR1 SEHNR and CDR2 FQNEAQ (reference sequence). The CDR3 sequence is 13 residues long. The chain's CDR3 is CASSLEYISEQYV. CDR3 DNA sequence: TGTGCCAGCAGCTTAGAGTATATCAGCGAGCAGTACGTC.

The CDR3 sequence: CASSFDWGLGPGTEAFF. The CDR3 DNA sequence: TGTGCCAGCAGCTTTGATTGGGGATTAGGGCCGGGGACTGAAGCTTTCTTT. This chain joins TRBV5-5 and TRBJ1-1; D remains ambiguous. This CDR3 has 17 residues. CDR1 and CDR2 (germline): SGHKS, YYEKEE (reference sequence). The V end was cut by 2 bases, the J end by 5 bases, with 22 bases between.